This TCR beta chain was sequenced during a study of blood T cell repertoires in COVID-19. Across the whole study: Nucleic acid was either cDNA or gDNA, and it came from T cells, B-cell-depleted T cells, or PBMCs.

Looked up from germline, CDR1 is LGHDT and CDR2 is YNNKEL (reference sequence). V shed 1 base and J shed 3 bases, with 10 bases lying between them. The CDR3 spans 14 residues. Participants reported their clinical history, and cohort assignment relied on those reports. In the authors' methods: How many nucleated cells were present was estimated from reference gene primer amplification. Data came from immunoSEQ multiplex PCR; TCRdb stores just in-frame clones and leaves some out. V and J calls and clone size follow that table, whereas D and trimming were derived from the DNA. The sample includes about 81,000 clones, around nine tenths of them seen just once.

Sample: PBMCs or T cells enriched from blood (not recorded which). The chain employs TRBV3-1 (or the pseudogene TRBV3-2) and TRBJ2-7; a possible D gene is TRBD2 (6 bases). This sequence originates from a woman between 45 and 60 years old with acute COVID-19. CDR3 in DNA: TGTGCCAGCAGCCAAGTTCGGGGGAACTACGAGCAGTACTTC. It translates to CASSQVRGNYEQYF.